What follows are 2 T cell receptor beta chains derived from one specimen sequenced in a study of T-cell memory formation after mild COVID-19. TCRdb used MiXCR to reprocess the 5' RACE reads, holding one entry per CDR3 protein. The repertoire holds hundreds of thousands of distinct CDR3 sequences, with roughly 20% as singletons. Material: PBMCs or a T cell subset sorted from them (not recorded which). The receptors here all came from a man between 18 and 29 years old who had mild COVID-19 (a few samples of this study predate the infection). Cell type and time point are not known.

V is TRBV4-2 and J is TRBJ2-6; a possible D gene is TRBD1 (6 bases). Trimming took off 0 bases at V and 2 bases at J, with 11 bases between the two ends. CDR1 and CDR2 from the germline V gene are LGHNA and YNFKEQ. The CDR3 covers 17 residues. The chain's CDR3 is CASSQDRGGAGANVLTF. The CDR3 bases are TGTGCCAGCAGCCAAGATCGTGGGGGCGCTGGGGCCAACGTCCTGACTTTC.

V usage is TRBV9 and J usage is TRBJ2-7; 7 bases are shared with TRBD1. Germline V gene data show CDR1 as SGDLS and CDR2 as YYNGEE. V lost 4 bases, J lost 3 bases, and 7 bases stayed unmatched. The CDR3 runs to 14 residues. For the CDR3, the DNA is TGTGCCAGCAGCCCGAGGGGGCAGGGCTACGAGCAGTACTTC. Translated: CASSPRGQGYEQYF.